This TCR beta chain was documented in a study of blood T cell repertoires in COVID-19. For the study at large: The United States, Italy and Spain provided the acute and convalescent COVID-19 samples.

Authors' analysis steps: How many nucleated cells were present was estimated from reference gene primer amplification. The repertoire was sequenced with immunoSEQ multiplex PCR; TCRdb's copy has only in-frame clones and lacks some. For V, J and clone size, that table is used; D and trimming come from the DNA. The table records about 250,000 clones, 70% to 90% of them present only once. The CDR3 loop spans 16 amino acids. Trimming removed 2 bases from V and 0 bases from J; junction bases left unmatched: 4. CDR1 is SGHRS and CDR2 is YFSETQ in the germline V gene. The gene calls are TRBV5-1 and TRBJ1-4, with 7 bases fitting TRBD1. This TCR derives from a young man with active or convalescent COVID-19. The sequenced material came from peripheral blood. In DNA, the CDR3 is TGCGCCAGCAGCTTTACAGACAGGGCAACTAATGAAAAACTGTTTTTT. It specifies CASSFTDRATNEKLFF.